The clone carrying this T cell receptor beta chain was observed once. These data are taken from a study of blood T cell repertoires in COVID-19. Data came from immunoSEQ multiplex PCR; TCRdb stores just in-frame clones and leaves some out. This sample has 60,000 or so clones, with around 81% found just once. The CDR3 spans 16 residues. Germline V gene data show CDR1 as MNHEY and CDR2 as SVGEGT. The ends were cut back, 0 bases at V and 3 bases at J, with 15 bases in the middle. The sequence was collected from a human donor in a cohort sampled during active COVID-19. The chain joins TRBV6-2 or TRBV6-3 to TRBJ2-7; D not resolved. Sequenced sample: peripheral blood. In DNA form, the CDR3 reads TGTGCCAGCAGTTACTCATTTGTTCAGGTTGGCTACGAGCAGTACTTC. Translation: CASSYSFVQVGYEQYF.